This entry describes one T cell receptor (beta chain). Germline lookup yields CDR1 MDHEN and CDR2 SYDVKM. This CDR3 comprises 18 residues. Trimming took off 5 bases at V and 0 bases at J, with 20 bases between the two ends. TCRdb keeps only in-frame clones here, not all; method: immunoSEQ multiplex PCR. The table records about 350,000 clones, 80% to 90% of them present only once. These data are taken from a study of blood T cell repertoires in COVID-19. Study in general: Acute-phase and convalescent COVID-19 samples originated in the United States, Italy and Spain. PBMCs, B-cell-depleted T cells, or T cells were the source of the cDNA or gDNA that made up the material.

It was during active infection that Seattle patients were enrolled and then longitudinally followed. This rearrangement joins TRBV28 to TRBJ1-5; D is perhaps TRBD1 (5 bases). Sequenced input: peripheral blood. The TCR was taken from a woman in her sixties or seventies with COVID-19, enrolled during active disease. The CDR3 region is CASSILGYQDNSNQPQHF. The CDR3 DNA follows: TGTGCCAGCAGTATATTGGGTTATCAGGACAATAGCAATCAGCCCCAGCATTTT.